One sample yielded the 3 T cell receptor beta chains listed below, sequenced in a study of radiation and T cells in renal cell carcinoma. Time point denoted: baseline pretreatment blood. As for treatment: 15 Gy SBRT to primary tumor, nephrectomy 4 weeks later. Generated by immunoSEQ multiplex PCR, the TCRdb table keeps only in-frame clones and is missing some. The sample records just over 95,000 clones, 65% to 90% being singletons. The sample was blood, taken from a patient whose treatment included radiotherapy and nephrectomy. The receptors come from a man aged 45-65 years with renal cell carcinoma.

This chain joins TRBV19 and TRBJ2-1; 7 positions agree with TRBD1. Trimming removed 7 bases from V and 4 bases from J; junction bases left unmatched: 10. The CDR3 totals 15 residues. Germline V gene lookup returns CDR1 LNHDA and CDR2 SQIVND (reference sequence). CDR3 DNA sequence: TGTGCCAGTACGGACCCTGGACAGGCATACAATGAGCAGTTCTTC. This sequence encodes CASTDPGQAYNEQFF.

The chain is built from TRBV5-1 and TRBJ1-6; tentative D call: TRBD1 (5 bases). Trimming removed 4 bases at V and 7 bases at J, with 12 bases between. The CDR3 totals 14 residues. CDR1 and CDR2 from the germline V gene are SGHRS and YFSETQ. The CDR3 is CASSPGIENSPLHF. CDR3 coding DNA: TGCGCCAGCAGCCCAGGGATAGAGAATTCACCCCTCCACTTT.

The rearrangement joins TRBV7-3 to TRBJ2-1; possible D gene TRBD1, 6 bases. Germline V gives CDR1 SGHTA, CDR2 FQGTGA. V was cut by 5 bases and J by 3 bases, with 11 bases left in between. The CDR3 spans 14 residues. This CDR3 is CASSPDRYYNEQFF. The CDR3 coding sequence is TGTGCCAGCAGCCCTGACAGGTACTACAATGAGCAGTTCTTC.